This T cell receptor (beta chain) was captured by sequencing in a study of OX40 agonist ivuxolimab in advanced cancers. Study-level results: The mean number of expanded clones was higher in CD8+ T cells than in CD4+.

Clones were read by immunoSEQ multiplex PCR, and TCRdb kept only the in-frame ones, dropping some. The sample has roughly 62,000 clones; 86% are singletons. The V segment lost 7 bases and the J segment 7 bases; nucleotides outside the gene matches: 6. The CDR3 is 13 residues long. Germline V gene data show CDR1 as MNHNY and CDR2 as SVGAGI (reference sequence). On this clone: As yet, its antigen is unknown.

The chain uses TRBV6-6 and TRBJ2-1; 8 bases line up with TRBD2. This sequence was found in an adult with an advanced solid tumor such as melanoma, head and neck, liver or kidney cancer. The input for sequencing was CD4+ or CD8+ T cells sorted from blood, taken in a trial of the OX40 agonist ivuxolimab. CDR3 sequence: CASKEGGGNEQFF. CDR3 nucleotides: TGTGCCAGCAAGGAAGGCGGGGGGAATGAGCAGTTCTTC.